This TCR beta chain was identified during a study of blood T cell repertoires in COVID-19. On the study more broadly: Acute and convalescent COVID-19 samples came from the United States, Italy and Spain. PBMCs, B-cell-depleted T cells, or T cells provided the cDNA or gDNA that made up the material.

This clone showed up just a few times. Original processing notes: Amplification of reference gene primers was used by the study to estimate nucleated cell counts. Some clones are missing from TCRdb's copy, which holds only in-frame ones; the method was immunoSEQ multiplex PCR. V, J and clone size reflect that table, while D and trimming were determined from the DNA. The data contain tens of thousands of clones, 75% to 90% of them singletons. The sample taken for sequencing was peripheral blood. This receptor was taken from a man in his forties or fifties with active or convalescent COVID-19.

CDR3 sequence: CASSEYDRERKNTIYF. CDR3 DNA sequence: TGTGCCAGCAGTGAATACGACAGGGAGAGGAAAAACACCATATATTTT. The rearrangement joins TRBV25-1 to TRBJ1-3; 7 bases map to TRBD1. V was clipped by 0 bases and J by 6 bases; unmatched bases: 8. There are 16 residues in the CDR3. The germline V gene encodes CDR1 MGHDK and CDR2 SYGVNS.